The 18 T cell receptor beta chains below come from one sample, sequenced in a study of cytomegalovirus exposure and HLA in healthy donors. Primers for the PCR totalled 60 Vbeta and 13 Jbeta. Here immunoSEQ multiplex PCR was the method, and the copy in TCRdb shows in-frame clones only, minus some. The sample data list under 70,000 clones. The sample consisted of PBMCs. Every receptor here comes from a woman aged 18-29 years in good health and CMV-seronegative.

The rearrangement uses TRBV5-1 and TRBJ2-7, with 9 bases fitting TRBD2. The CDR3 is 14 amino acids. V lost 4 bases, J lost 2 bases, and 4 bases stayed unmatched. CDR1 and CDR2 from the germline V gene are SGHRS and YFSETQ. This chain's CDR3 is CASSLTSGAYEQYF. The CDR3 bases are TGCGCCAGCAGCCTGACTAGCGGCGCCTACGAGCAGTACTTC.

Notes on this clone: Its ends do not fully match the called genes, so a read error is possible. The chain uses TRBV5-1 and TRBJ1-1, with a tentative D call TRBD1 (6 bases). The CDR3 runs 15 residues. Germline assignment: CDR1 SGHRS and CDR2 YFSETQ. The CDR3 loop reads CASSPGGHEKTEDFF. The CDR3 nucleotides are TGCGCCAGCAGCCCGGGGGGGCATGAGAAAACTGAAGATTTCTTT.

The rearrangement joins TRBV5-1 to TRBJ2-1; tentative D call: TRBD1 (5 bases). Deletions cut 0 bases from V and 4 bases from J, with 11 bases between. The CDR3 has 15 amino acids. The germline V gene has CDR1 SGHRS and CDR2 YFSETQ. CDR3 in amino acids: CASSLVQGTYNEQFF. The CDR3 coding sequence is TGCGCCAGCAGCTTGGTTCAGGGTACTTACAATGAGCAGTTCTTC.

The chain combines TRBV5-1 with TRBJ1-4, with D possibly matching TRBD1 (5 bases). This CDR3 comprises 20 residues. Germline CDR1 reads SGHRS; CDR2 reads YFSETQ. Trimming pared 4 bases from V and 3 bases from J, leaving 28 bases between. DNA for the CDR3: TGCGCCAGCAGCCACCTAACCCGCGGGGGACGGCCGCGGGCTAATGAAAAACTGTTTTTT. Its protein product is CASSHLTRGGRPRANEKLFF.

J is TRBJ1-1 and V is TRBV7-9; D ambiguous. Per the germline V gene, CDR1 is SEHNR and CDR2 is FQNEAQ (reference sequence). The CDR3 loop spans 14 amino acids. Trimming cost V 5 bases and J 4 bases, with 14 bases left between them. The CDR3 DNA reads TGTGCCAGCAGCAGCTCGACACGTCGCACTGAAGCTTTCTTT. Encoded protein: CASSSSTRRTEAFF.

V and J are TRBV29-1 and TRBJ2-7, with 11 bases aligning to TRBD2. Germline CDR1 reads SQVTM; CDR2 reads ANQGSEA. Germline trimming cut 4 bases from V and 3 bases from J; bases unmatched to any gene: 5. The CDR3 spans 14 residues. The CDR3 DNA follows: TGCAGCGTTGGGCCCGGGACTAGCGGCTACGAGCAGTACTTC. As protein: CSVGPGTSGYEQYF.

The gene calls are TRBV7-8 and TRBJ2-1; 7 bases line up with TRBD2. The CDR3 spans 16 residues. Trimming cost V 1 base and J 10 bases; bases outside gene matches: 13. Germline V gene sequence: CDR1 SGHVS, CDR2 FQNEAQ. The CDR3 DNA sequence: TGTGCCAGCAGCTTAGAACGGCGGGGAGGGCTGTTCGAGCAGTTCTTC. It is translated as CASSLERRGGLFEQFF.

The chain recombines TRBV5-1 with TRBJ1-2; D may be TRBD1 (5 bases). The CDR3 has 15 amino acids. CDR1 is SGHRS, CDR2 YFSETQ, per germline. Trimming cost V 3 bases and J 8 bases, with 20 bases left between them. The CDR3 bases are TGCGCCAGCAGCTCCTCCCCGGGGGGTTCCTTGGGCTACACCTTC. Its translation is CASSSSPGGSLGYTF.

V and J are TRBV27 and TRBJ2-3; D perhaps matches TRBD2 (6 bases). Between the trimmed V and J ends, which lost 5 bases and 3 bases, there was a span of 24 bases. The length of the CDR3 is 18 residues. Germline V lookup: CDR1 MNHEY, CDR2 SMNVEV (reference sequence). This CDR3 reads CASSPFPLLPGLTDTQYF. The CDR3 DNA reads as TGTGCCAGCAGTCCGTTCCCACTTCTACCGGGACTTACAGATACGCAGTATTTT.

CDR3 sequence reads: CASKGKQLSGNTIYF. As DNA, the CDR3 is TGTGCCAGCAAGGGGAAGCAGCTCTCTGGAAACACCATATATTTT. The chain uses TRBV28 and TRBJ1-3, with D possibly TRBD1 on 5 matching bases. V was pared by 7 bases and J by 0 bases, with 13 bases between. The germline gives CDR1 MDHEN, CDR2 SYDVKM. The CDR3 runs to 15 residues.

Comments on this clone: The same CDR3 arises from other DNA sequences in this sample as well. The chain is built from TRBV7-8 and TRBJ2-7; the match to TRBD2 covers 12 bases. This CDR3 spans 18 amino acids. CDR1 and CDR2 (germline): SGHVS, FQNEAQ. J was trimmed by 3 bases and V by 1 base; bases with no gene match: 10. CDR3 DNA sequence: TGTGCCAGCAGCTTAGTACTAGCGGGAGGCCTGGGGGTCTACGAGCAGTACTTC. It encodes CASSLVLAGGLGVYEQYF.

CDR3 DNA sequence: TGCAGCGCCGGACAGGCCCTCCGGGACGAGCAGTACTTC. This codes for CSAGQALRDEQYF. J is TRBJ2-7 and V is TRBV29-1; 7 nucleotides agree with TRBD1. Germline V gives CDR1 SQVTM, CDR2 ANQGSEA. The length of the CDR3 is 13 residues. V trimming: 7 bases; J trimming: 5 bases; junction bases outside the gene matches: 11.

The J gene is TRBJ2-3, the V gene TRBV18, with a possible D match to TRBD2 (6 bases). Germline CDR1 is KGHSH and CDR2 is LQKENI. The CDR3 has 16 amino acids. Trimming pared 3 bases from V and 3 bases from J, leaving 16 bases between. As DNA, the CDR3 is TGTGCCAGCTCACCCCAAGGCTTTGCGGGAACAGATACGCAGTATTTT. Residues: CASSPQGFAGTDTQYF.

This chain's CDR3 is CASSVRETQYF. CDR3 DNA: TGTGCCAGCAGCGTCCGGGAGACCCAGTACTTC. V is TRBV5-6 and J is TRBJ2-5, with D hard to call. This CDR3 spans 11 amino acids. Trimming cost V 4 bases and J 5 bases, with 6 bases left between them. From germline, CDR1 is SGHDT and CDR2 YYEEEE.

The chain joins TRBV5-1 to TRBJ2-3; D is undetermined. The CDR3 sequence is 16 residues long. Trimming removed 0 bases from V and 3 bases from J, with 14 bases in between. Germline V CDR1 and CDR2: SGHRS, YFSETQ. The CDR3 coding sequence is TGCGCCAGCAGCTTGGTCGTTACCGGTCTAACAGATACGCAGTATTTT. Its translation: CASSLVVTGLTDTQYF.

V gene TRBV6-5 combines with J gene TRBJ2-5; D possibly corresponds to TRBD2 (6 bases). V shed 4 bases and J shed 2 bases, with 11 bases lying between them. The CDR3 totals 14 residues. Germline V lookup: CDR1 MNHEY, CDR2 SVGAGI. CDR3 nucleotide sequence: TGTGCCAGCAGTTCGGGGACTGGGCAAGAGACCCAGTACTTC. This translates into CASSSGTGQETQYF.

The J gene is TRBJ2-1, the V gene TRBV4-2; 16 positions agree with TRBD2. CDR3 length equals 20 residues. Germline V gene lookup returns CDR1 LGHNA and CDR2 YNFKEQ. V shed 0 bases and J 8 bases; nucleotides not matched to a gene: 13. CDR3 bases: TGTGCCAGCAGCCAAGAGTCGGGACTAGCGGGAGGGCCTGTTAACTATGAGCAGTTCTTC. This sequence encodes CASSQESGLAGGPVNYEQFF.

CDR3 nucleotides: TGTGCCAGCAGTTATTCCAGGGGGCGTACTGAAGCTTTCTTT. Encoded protein: CASSYSRGRTEAFF. This chain connects TRBV6-5 to TRBJ1-1; 8 bases match TRBD1. The CDR3 consists of 14 residues. With V trimmed by 3 bases and J by 5 bases, 5 bases remained unmatched. Per the germline V gene, CDR1 is MNHEY and CDR2 is SVGAGI.